The clone carrying this T cell receptor (beta chain) came up a few times. This entry comes from a study of lymphopenia after photon versus proton radiotherapy. The germline V gene has CDR1 SGHDN and CDR2 FVKESK. The CDR3 has 18 residues. Trimming took 0 bases from V and 0 from J; bases not matched to a gene: 7. Profiling relied on immunoSEQ multiplex PCR, and the TCRdb table lists in-frame clones only, not all of them. The data contain about 25,000 clones, around four fifths of them singletons. The source is a woman between 45 and 65 years old with pancreatic cancer. The material sequenced was peripheral blood, taken from a patient treated with photon-based radiotherapy. V and J are TRBV14 and TRBJ2-3; 9 nucleotides agree with TRBD2. Here the CDR3 DNA reads TGTGCCAGCAGCCAAGAGGCGGTCACTAGCGGGAGCACAGATACGCAGTATTTT. Amino acids: CASSQEAVTSGSTDTQYF.